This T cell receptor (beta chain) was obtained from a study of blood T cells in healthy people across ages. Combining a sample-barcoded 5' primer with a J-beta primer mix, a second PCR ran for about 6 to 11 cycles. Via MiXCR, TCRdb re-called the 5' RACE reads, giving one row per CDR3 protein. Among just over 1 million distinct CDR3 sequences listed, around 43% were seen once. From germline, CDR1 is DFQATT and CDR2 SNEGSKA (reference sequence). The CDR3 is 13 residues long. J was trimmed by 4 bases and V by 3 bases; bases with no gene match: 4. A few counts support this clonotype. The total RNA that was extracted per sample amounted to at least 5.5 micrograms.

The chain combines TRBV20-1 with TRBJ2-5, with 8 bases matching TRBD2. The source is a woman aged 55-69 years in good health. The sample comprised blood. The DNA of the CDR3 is TGCAGTGCTAGTCTCGCGGGAGGAGAGACCCAGTACTTC. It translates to CSASLAGGETQYF.